This T cell receptor beta chain comes out of a study of blood T cell repertoires in COVID-19. Overall study context: COVID-19 samples from acute and convalescent phases originated in the United States, Italy and Spain. T cells, B-cell-depleted T cells, or PBMCs supplied cDNA or gDNA.

Per the authors' pipeline: Nucleated cell number was recorded as an estimate derived from reference gene primer amplification. TCRdb's table, derived via immunoSEQ multiplex PCR, lists solely in-frame clones and lacks some. From that table come the V and J calls and clone size; the DNA was used to work out D and trimming. The data hold about 200,000 clones, with about 85% observed a single time. This CDR3 spans 13 amino acids. The ends were cut back, 3 bases at V and 0 bases at J, with 3 bases in the middle. Per germline, CDR1 LGHDT and CDR2 YNNKEL (reference sequence). Sequenced: peripheral blood. The chain combines TRBV3-1 (or the pseudogene TRBV3-2) with TRBJ1-5; no reliable D call. The sequence was collected from a woman aged 80 or over with acute or convalescent COVID-19. The CDR3 DNA reads as TGTGCCAGCAGCCACGGTAGCAATCAGCCCCAGCATTTT. Amino acid sequence: CASSHGSNQPQHF.